Below are 21 T cell receptor beta chains sequenced from a single sample in a study of T cell responses to AZD1222 COVID-19 vaccine. Using immunoSEQ multiplex PCR, the repertoire was profiled, and TCRdb retains in-frame clones only, with some absent. This table has about 76,000 clones, 70% to 80% appearing once. The sequences come from peripheral blood, collected 28 days after the second dose of the MenACWY control vaccine. These receptors all stem from an adult who received the MenACWY meningococcal vaccine as a control.

The chain links TRBV11-2 to TRBJ2-3, with TRBD1 as a possible D gene (5 bases). The CDR3 length is 15 residues. Germline CDR1 is SGHAT and CDR2 is FQNNGV. The germline V and J ends were trimmed by 5 bases and 4 bases, with 16 bases remaining between them. As DNA, the CDR3 is TGTGCCAGCAGCCAGTGGCGGCAGGGCTCAGATACGCAGTATTTT. This sequence encodes CASSQWRQGSDTQYF.

V and J are TRBV28 and TRBJ2-5; a weak D match, TRBD2 (5 bases). CDR1 and CDR2 (germline): MDHEN, SYDVKM. This CDR3 has 15 residues. V gave up 6 bases and J gave up 5 bases, with 19 bases separating them. The CDR3 DNA is TGTGCCAGCAGCGAGGGAACTTTAGTCACGGAGACCCAGTACTTC. It encodes CASSEGTLVTETQYF.

This chain uses TRBV18 with TRBJ2-3; weak D call: TRBD1 (6 bases). The CDR3 covers 17 residues. V lost 3 bases, J lost 0 bases, and 16 bases lay in between. Germline V gene sequence: CDR1 KGHSH, CDR2 LQKENI. Here the CDR3 DNA reads TGTGCCAGCTCACCGTTTGTTGTGGGACAAAGCACAGATACGCAGTATTTT. This sequence encodes CASSPFVVGQSTDTQYF. Variable domain in full (rest from reference TRBV18 and TRBJ2-3): NAGVMQNPRHLVRRRGQEARLRCSPMKGHSHVYWYRQLPEEGLKFMVYLQKENIIDESGMPKERFSAEFPKEGPSILRIQQVVRGDSAAYFCASSPFVVGQSTDTQYFGPGTRLTVL.

This clone has only one observation. V is TRBV12-5 and J is TRBJ1-4; D unresolved. The germline CDR1 and CDR2 sequences are LGHNT and FRNRAP. V dropped 4 bases and J dropped 8 bases, with 17 bases sitting between them. The CDR3 totals 15 residues. In nucleotides, the CDR3 is TGTGCTAGTGGTTCTCCTACATTCTTAGGGGAAAAACTGTTTTTT. This codes for CASGSPTFLGEKLFF.

This sequence joins TRBV19 and TRBJ1-1, with D possibly matching TRBD1 (5 bases). Between the trimmed V and J ends, which lost 10 bases and 4 bases, there was a span of 19 bases. Per the germline V gene, CDR1 is LNHDA and CDR2 is SQIVND (reference sequence). The CDR3 totals 14 residues. As DNA, the CDR3 is TGTGCCAATATCTGGAGGGACCGGGGCACTGAAGCTTTCTTT. Protein sequence: CANIWRDRGTEAFF.

The genes are TRBV13 and TRBJ1-2; the D is unclear. V was pared by 0 bases and J by 4 bases, with 9 bases between. The CDR3 has 14 amino acids. Germline CDR1 reads PRHDT; CDR2 reads FYEKMQ (reference sequence). CDR3 DNA: TGTGCCAGCAGCTTAGGGTCAGGAGGCTATGGCTACACCTTC. It codes for CASSLGSGGYGYTF.

J is TRBJ1-4 and V is TRBV6-6; D gene ambiguous. Germline CDR1 reads MNHNY; CDR2 reads SVGAGI (reference sequence). The CDR3 loop spans 12 amino acids. V was cut by 6 bases and J by 5 bases, with 7 bases left in between. CDR3 nucleotide sequence: TGTGCCAGCAGGAGGGTCAATGAAAAACTGTTTTTT. It translates to CASRRVNEKLFF.

This clone came up once. This chain connects TRBV7-2 to TRBJ2-5; 8 bases align to TRBD2. The V segment lost 0 bases and the J segment 6 bases; nucleotides outside the gene matches: 9. The CDR3 covers 16 residues. Germline CDR1 reads SGHTA; CDR2 reads FQGNSA. The CDR3: CASSLALRGGDKTQYF. CDR3 nucleotide sequence: TGTGCCAGCAGCTTAGCACTACGGGGGGGCGACAAGACCCAGTACTTC.

The chain recombines TRBV19 with TRBJ1-2; D unclear. The germline CDR1 and CDR2 sequences are LNHDA and SQIVND (reference sequence). V lost 6 bases, J lost 5 bases, and 10 bases lay in between. The CDR3 runs to 12 residues. The CDR3 DNA is TGTGCCAGTAGCCCCGGATTGTATGGCTACACCTTC. Protein: CASSPGLYGYTF.

This chain joins TRBV6-5 and TRBJ2-2; 7 nucleotides agree with TRBD1. This CDR3 is built from 14 residues. J gave up 7 bases and V 8 bases, and 10 bases lay outside the gene matches. The germline gives CDR1 MNHEY, CDR2 SVGAGI. The CDR3 bases are TGTGCCAGCGGGGAAAGAGGGGGCGGCGGGGAGCTGTTTTTT. The encoded protein is CASGERGGGGELFF.

The V call is TRBV3-1 (or the pseudogene TRBV3-2), the J call TRBJ2-5; possible D gene TRBD2, 5 bases. Trimming pared 4 bases from V and 5 bases from J, leaving 14 bases between. The CDR3 runs to 14 residues. Germline V gives CDR1 LGHDT, CDR2 YNNKEL (reference sequence). CDR3 bases: TGTGCCAGCAGCCTTATGTTAAGCGGTGAGACCCAGTACTTC. Residues: CASSLMLSGETQYF.

The chain has TRBV6-6 and TRBJ2-7, with D uncertain. The CDR3 extends over 13 amino acids. Trimming cost V 2 bases and J 0 bases, with 5 bases left between them. Germline V gene data show CDR1 as MNHNY and CDR2 as SVGAGI (reference sequence). The DNA of the CDR3 is TGTGCCAGCAGTTACCAGGCCTCCTACGAGCAGTACTTC. It codes for CASSYQASYEQYF.

The chain links TRBV30 to TRBJ1-4; TRBD1 is a possible D gene (6 bases). Per germline, CDR1 GTSNPN and CDR2 SVGIG (reference sequence). This CDR3 is built from 14 residues. V was shortened by 6 bases and J by 6 bases, with 17 bases between the two germline ends. The CDR3 is CACHSAPGDEKLFF. The CDR3 DNA reads TGTGCCTGCCATAGCGCGCCAGGGGATGAAAAACTGTTTTTT. The whole variable domain, remainder taken from reference TRBV30 and TRBJ1-4, is SQTIHQWPATLVQPVGSPLSLECTVEGTSNPNLYWYRQAAGRGLQLLFYSVGIGQISSEVPQNLSASRPQDRQFILSSKKLLLSDSGFYLCACHSAPGDEKLFFGSGTQLSVL.

The chain has TRBV7-9 and TRBJ1-3, with D uncertain. Germline lookup yields CDR1 SEHNR and CDR2 FQNEAQ (reference sequence). The CDR3 extends over 14 amino acids. The V end was cut by 3 bases, the J end by 6 bases, with 12 bases between. The CDR3 reads CASSFDTVANTIYF. The DNA for the CDR3 is TGTGCCAGCAGCTTCGATACGGTGGCAAACACCATATATTTT.

The chain has TRBV7-3 and TRBJ2-2; D is unclear. Germline CDR1 is SGHTA and CDR2 is FQGTGA. CDR3 length: 14 residues. Trimming took off 6 bases at V and 6 bases at J, with 14 bases between the two ends. The CDR3 spells CASSPSLGAGELFF. The CDR3 bases are TGTGCCAGCAGTCCCTCGTTAGGCGCCGGGGAGCTGTTTTTT. Supplemented by reference TRBV7-3 and TRBJ2-2, the full variable domain reads GAGVSQTPSNKVTEKGKYVELRCDPISGHTALYWYRQSLGQGPEFLIYFQGTGAADDSGLPNDRFFAVRPEGSVSTLKIQRTERGDSAVYLCASSPSLGAGELFFGEGSRLTVL.

This chain connects TRBV5-1 to TRBJ2-1; 10 bases align to TRBD2. The V gene's germline CDR1 is SGHRS and CDR2 YFSETQ. Trimming cost V 1 base and J 6 bases; bases outside gene matches: 1. The CDR3 covers 14 residues. Written as DNA, the CDR3 is TGCGCCAGCAGCTTGACTAGCGGGACCAATGAGCAGTTCTTC. Amino acids: CASSLTSGTNEQFF.

In DNA, the CDR3 is TGTGCCAGCAGTTATGGAGGGGAGGAGCAGTACTTC. It translates to CASSYGGEEQYF. V and J are TRBV6-1 and TRBJ2-7, with a weak D call TRBD2 (6 bases). The germline V gene has CDR1 MNHNS and CDR2 SASEGT. The CDR3 sequence is 12 residues long. Trimming stripped 5 bases from V and 7 bases from J, with 12 bases between.

This clone was detected a few times. The chain joins TRBV27 to TRBJ2-2; D is possibly TRBD1 (6 bases). Germline CDR1 MNHEY, CDR2 SMNVEV (reference sequence). The CDR3 contains 15 residues. V lost 2 bases, J lost 6 bases, and 13 bases lay in between. The DNA of the CDR3 is TGTGCCAGCAGTTTAAGACAGGATGAGGCCGGGGAGCTGTTTTTT. Translation gives CASSLRQDEAGELFF.

The chain carries TRBV10-2 and TRBJ1-4; 8 positions agree with TRBD1. The CDR3 extends over 16 amino acids. The V segment lost 0 bases and the J segment 7 bases; nucleotides outside the gene matches: 7. Germline V gene sequence: CDR1 WSHSY, CDR2 SAAADI. CDR3 DNA sequence: TGCGCCAGCAGTGAGTCCCGGGACAGGTGGGGTGAAAAACTGTTTTTT. It yields the protein CASSESRDRWGEKLFF.

This chain uses TRBV6-2 or TRBV6-3 with TRBJ1-3; D is unresolved. Germline CDR1 is MNHEY and CDR2 is SVGEGT. The CDR3 is made up of 16 amino acids. V was cut by 0 bases and J by 1 base, with 10 bases left in between. The CDR3 reads CASSYSSVHSGNTIYF. The DNA of the CDR3 is TGTGCCAGCAGTTACTCTTCGGTTCATTCTGGAAACACCATATATTTT.

A remark on this clone: Additional DNA sequences in this sample encode the identical CDR3. This rearrangement joins TRBV18 to TRBJ2-2; no clear D gene. Trimming cost V 5 bases and J 1 base, with 23 bases left between them. This CDR3 region has 19 residues. Germline V gene sequence: CDR1 KGHSH, CDR2 LQKENI. The CDR3 here is CASSAALLRVSGNTGELFF. The CDR3 nucleotides read TGTGCCAGCTCAGCCGCTCTTCTCCGTGTCTCTGGGAACACCGGGGAGCTGTTTTTT.